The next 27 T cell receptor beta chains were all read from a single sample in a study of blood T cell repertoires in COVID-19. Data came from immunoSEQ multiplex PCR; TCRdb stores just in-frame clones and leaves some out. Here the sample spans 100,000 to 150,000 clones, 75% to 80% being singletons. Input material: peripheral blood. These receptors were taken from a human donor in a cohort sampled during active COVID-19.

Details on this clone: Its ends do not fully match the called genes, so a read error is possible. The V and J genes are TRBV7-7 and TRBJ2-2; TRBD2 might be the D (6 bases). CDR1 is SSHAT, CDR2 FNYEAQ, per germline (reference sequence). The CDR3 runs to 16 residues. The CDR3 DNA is TGTGCTAGCAGCTTAGGACCCTTTGGAGGGACCGGGGAGCTGTTTTTT. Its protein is CASSLGPFGGTGELFF.

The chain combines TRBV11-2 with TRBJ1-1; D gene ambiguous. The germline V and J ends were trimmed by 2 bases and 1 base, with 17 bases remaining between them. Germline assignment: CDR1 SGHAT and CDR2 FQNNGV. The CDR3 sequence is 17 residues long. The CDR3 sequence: CASSLSRSGLTNTEAFF. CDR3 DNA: TGTGCCAGCAGCTTATCCCGTTCGGGTCTGACGAACACTGAAGCTTTCTTT.

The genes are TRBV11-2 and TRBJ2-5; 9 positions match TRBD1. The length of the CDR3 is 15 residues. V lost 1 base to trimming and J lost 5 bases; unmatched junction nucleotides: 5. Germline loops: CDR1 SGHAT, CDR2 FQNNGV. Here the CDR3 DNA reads TGTGCCAGCAGCTTAGGGACAGGGGATGTGGAGACCCAGTACTTC. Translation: CASSLGTGDVETQYF.

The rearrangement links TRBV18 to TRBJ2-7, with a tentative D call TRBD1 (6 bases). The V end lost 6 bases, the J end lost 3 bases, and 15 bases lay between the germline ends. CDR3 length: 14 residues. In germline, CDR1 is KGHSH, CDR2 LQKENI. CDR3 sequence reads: CASSSSRGGYEQYF. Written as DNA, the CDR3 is TGTGCCAGCTCGTCTAGTCGAGGGGGCTACGAGCAGTACTTC.

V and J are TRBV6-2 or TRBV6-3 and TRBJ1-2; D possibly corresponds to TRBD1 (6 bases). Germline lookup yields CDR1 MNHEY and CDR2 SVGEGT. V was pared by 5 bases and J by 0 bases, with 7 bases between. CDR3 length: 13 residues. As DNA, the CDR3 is TGTGCCAGCAGTCGACAGGCTAACTATGGCTACACCTTC. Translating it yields CASSRQANYGYTF.

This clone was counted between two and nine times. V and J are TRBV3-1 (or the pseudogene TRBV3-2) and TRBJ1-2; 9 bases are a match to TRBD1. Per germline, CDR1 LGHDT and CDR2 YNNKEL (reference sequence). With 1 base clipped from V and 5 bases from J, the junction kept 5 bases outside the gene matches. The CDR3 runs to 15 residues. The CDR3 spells CASSQVDRGNYGYTF. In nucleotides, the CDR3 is TGTGCCAGCAGCCAAGTTGACAGGGGGAATTATGGCTACACCTTC.

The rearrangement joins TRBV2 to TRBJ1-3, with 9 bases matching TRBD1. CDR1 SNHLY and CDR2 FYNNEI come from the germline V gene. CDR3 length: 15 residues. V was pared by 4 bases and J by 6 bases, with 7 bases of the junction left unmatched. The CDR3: CASSAGQGNVNTIYF. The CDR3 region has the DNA TGTGCCAGCAGTGCGGGACAGGGCAATGTAAACACCATATATTTT.

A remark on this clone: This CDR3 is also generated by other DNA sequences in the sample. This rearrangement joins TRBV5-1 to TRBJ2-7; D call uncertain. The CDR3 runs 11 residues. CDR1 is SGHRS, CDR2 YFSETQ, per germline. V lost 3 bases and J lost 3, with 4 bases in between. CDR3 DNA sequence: TGCGCCAGCAGCTCTAGCTACGAGCAGTACTTC. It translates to CASSSSYEQYF.

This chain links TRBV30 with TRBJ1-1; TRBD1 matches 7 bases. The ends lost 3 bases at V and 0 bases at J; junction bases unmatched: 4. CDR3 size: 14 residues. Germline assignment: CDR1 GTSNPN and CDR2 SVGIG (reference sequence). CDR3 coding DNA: TGTGCCTGGAGAGTGACAGGGTTGAACACTGAAGCTTTCTTT. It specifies CAWRVTGLNTEAFF.

The CDR3 spells CASSDPPAEPGDEKLFF. CDR3 DNA sequence: TGTGCCAGCAGTGATCCCCCGGCGGAGCCAGGGGATGAAAAACTGTTTTTT. V usage is TRBV6-1 and J usage is TRBJ1-4; maybe TRBD1 (6 bases). CDR3 length equals 17 residues. Germline CDR1 and CDR2: MNHNS and SASEGT. Trimming left V 3 bases short and J 6 bases short, with 20 bases between.

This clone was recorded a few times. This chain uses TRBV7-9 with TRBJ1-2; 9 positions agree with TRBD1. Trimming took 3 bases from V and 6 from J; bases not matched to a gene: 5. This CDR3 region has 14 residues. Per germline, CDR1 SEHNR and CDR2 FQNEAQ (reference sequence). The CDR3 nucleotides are TGTGCCAGCAGCTTTTGGACAGGGGCTGATGGCTACACCTTC. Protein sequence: CASSFWTGADGYTF.

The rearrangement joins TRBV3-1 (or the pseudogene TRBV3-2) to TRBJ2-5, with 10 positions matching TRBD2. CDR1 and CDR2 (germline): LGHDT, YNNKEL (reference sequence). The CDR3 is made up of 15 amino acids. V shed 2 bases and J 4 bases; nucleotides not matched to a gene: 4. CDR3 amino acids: CASSQPSGRRETQYF. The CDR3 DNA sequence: TGTGCCAGCAGCCAACCTAGCGGGAGACGAGAGACCCAGTACTTC.

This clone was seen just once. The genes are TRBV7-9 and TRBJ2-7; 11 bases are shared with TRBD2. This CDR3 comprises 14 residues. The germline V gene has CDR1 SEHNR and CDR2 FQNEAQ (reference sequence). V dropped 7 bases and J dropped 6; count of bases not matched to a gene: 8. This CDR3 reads CASTILAGEGEQYF. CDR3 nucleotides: TGTGCCAGCACCATACTAGCGGGAGAGGGCGAGCAGTACTTC.

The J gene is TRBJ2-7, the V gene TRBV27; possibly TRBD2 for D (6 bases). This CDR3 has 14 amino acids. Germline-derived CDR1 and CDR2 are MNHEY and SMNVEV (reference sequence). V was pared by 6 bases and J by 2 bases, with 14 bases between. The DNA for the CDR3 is TGTGCCAGCAGATTGGGGGGTTGGACCTACGAGCAGTACTTC. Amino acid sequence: CASRLGGWTYEQYF.

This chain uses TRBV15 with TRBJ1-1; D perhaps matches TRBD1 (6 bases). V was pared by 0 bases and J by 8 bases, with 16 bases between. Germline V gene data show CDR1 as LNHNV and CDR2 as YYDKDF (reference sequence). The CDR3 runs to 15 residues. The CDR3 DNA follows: TGTGCCACCAGCAGAGAACGGGGGGTGGGGACAGAAGCTTTCTTT. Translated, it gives CATSRERGVGTEAFF.

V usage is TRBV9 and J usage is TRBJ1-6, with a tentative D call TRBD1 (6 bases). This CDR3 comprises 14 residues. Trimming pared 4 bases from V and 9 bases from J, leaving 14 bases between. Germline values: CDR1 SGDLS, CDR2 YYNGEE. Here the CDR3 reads CASSLGGAGSPLHF. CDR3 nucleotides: TGTGCCAGCAGCCTGGGGGGGGCGGGTTCACCCCTCCACTTT. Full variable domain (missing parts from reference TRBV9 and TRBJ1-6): DSGVTQTPKHLITATGQRVTLRCSPRSGDLSVYWYQQSLDQGLQFLIQYYNGEERAKGNILERFSAQQFPDLHSELNLSSLELGDSALYFCASSLGGAGSPLHFGNGTRLTVT.

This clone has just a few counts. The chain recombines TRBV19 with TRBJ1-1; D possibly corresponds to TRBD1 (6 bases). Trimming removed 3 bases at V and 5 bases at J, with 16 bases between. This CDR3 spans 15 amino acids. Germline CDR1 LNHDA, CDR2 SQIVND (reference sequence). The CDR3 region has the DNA TGTGCCAGTAGTATTGGAGGCAGGGGTGGTACTGAAGCTTTCTTT. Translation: CASSIGGRGGTEAFF.

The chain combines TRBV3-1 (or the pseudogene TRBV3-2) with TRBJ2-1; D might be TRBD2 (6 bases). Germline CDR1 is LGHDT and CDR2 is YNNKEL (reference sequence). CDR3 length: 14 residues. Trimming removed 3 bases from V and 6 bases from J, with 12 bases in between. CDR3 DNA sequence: TGTGCCAGCAGCCATGTCGGGACTTTCAATGAGCAGTTCTTC. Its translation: CASSHVGTFNEQFF.

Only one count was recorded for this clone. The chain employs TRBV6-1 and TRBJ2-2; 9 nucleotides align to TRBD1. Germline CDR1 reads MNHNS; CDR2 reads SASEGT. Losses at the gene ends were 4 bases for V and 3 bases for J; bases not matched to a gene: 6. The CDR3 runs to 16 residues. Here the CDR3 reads CASSAYTGGDTGELFF. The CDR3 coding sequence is TGTGCCAGCAGTGCCTATACAGGGGGCGACACCGGGGAGCTGTTTTTT.

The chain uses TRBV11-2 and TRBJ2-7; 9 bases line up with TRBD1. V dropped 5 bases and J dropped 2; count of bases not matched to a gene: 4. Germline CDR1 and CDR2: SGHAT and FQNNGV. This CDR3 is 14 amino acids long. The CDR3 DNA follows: TGTGCCAGCAGCATGGACAGGGGACCCTACGAGCAGTACTTC. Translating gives CASSMDRGPYEQYF.

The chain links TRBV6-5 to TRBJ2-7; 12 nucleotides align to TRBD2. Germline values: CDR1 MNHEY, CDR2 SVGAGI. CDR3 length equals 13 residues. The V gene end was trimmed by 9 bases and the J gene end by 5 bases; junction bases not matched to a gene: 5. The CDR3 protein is CARAGLAGNEQYF. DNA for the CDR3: TGTGCCAGAGCCGGACTAGCGGGAAACGAGCAGTACTTC.

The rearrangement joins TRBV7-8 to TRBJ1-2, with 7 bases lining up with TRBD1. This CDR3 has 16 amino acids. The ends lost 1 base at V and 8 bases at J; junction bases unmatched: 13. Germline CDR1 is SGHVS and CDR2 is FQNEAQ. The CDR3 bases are TGTGCCAGCAGCTTAGGGCGGGTGGACCCAGGGGGGGGCTACACCTTC. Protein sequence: CASSLGRVDPGGGYTF.

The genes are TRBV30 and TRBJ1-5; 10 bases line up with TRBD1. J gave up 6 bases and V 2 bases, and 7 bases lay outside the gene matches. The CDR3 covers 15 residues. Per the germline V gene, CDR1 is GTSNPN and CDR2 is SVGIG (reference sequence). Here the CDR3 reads CAWSLDRGVGQPQHF. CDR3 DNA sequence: TGTGCCTGGAGTTTGGACAGGGGGGTAGGTCAGCCCCAGCATTTT.

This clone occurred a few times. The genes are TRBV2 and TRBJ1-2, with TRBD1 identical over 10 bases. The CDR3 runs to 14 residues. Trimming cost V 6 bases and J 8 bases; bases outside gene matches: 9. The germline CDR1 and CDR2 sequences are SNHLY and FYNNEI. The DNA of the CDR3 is TGTGCCAGCAGCCCGGGACAGGGGCCTGAGGGCTACACCTTC. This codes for CASSPGQGPEGYTF.

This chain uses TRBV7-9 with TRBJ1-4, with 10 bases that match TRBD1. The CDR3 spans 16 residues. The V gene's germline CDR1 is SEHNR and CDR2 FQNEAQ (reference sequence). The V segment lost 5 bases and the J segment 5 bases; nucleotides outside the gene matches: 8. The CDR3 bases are TGTGCCAGCAGCCCCCAACGACAGGGGGCAAATGAAAAACTGTTTTTT. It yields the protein CASSPQRQGANEKLFF. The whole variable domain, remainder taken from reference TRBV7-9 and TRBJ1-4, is DTGVSQNPRHKITKRGQNVTFRCDPISEHNRLYWYRQTLGQGPEFLTYFQNEAQLEKSRLLSDRFSAERPKGSFSTLEIQRTEQGDSAMYLCASSPQRQGANEKLFFGSGTQLSVL.

CDR3 DNA: TGTGCCAGCAGTTACACAGGGGAGGTCGGCAATCAGCCCCAGCATTTT. It encodes CASSYTGEVGNQPQHF. This chain links TRBV6-6 with TRBJ1-5; 7 bases map to TRBD1. The CDR3 has 16 residues. Germline V gene lookup returns CDR1 MNHNY and CDR2 SVGAGI (reference sequence). J was trimmed by 2 bases and V by 2 bases; bases with no gene match: 6.

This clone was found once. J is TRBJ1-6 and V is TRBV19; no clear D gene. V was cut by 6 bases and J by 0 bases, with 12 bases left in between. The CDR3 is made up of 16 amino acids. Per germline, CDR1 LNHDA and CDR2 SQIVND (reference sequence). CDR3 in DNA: TGTGCCAGTAGCCTGGACTGGAGCTCCTATAATTCACCCCTCCACTTT. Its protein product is CASSLDWSSYNSPLHF. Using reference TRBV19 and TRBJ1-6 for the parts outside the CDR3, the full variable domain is DGGITQSPKYLFRKEGQNVTLSCEQNLNHDAMYWYRQDPGQGLRLIYYSQIVNDFQKGDIAEGYSVSREKKESFPLTVTSAQKNPTAFYLCASSLDWSSYNSPLHFGNGTRLTVT.